This T cell receptor (beta chain) is drawn from a study of Ad26.COV2.S vaccination and SARS-CoV-2 variants (TCRdb year 2021). With respect to the entire study: Vaccine-arm donors were drawn from COV1001, a multicentre, randomized, double-blind, placebo-controlled phase I-IIa trial of Ad26.COV2.S in healthy adults. Dosing of Ad26.COV2.S was intramuscular, at either 5x10^10 or 1x10^11 viral particles, delivered as one shot or as two shots spaced 56 days apart. Blinding of investigators to trial group allocation was maintained during experiments and outcome assessment. The TCR-sequenced set comprised approximately 30 samples: some 20 Ad26.COV2.S vaccine recipients, 5 placebo recipients and 8 SARS-CoV-2 convalescent individuals. Trial participants were randomized into five groups of five, in which low-dose or high-dose Ad26.COV2.S was given once or twice, or placebo was given on both occasions. TCRbeta repertoire sequencing was used to assess the specificity and breadth of SARS-CoV-2-reactive T cell receptors after Ad26.COV2.S vaccination.

Findings and caveats that apply to the study as a whole: Compared with placebo recipients, Ad26.COV2.S recipients showed higher spike-specific TCR breadth (P = 0.0014). Comparable non-spike TCR breadth was observed between vaccine and placebo recipients, consistent with only spike being contained in the vaccine. It was noted by the authors that total T cell responses may have been underestimated by the TCR breadth and depth analyses. After vaccination, substantial breadth of spike-specific CD8+ and CD4+ T cell responses was reported. The study was not powered to compare responses between vaccine doses or regimens.

From the cysteine up to the phenylalanine, the CDR3 has a length of 13 residues. CDR3 DNA only is kept here, 39 bases in frame from base 1. V and J lose 6 bases and 3 bases, and a span of 10 bases separates them. The germline V gene encodes CDR1 MRHNA and CDR2 SNTAGT. The immunoSEQ Assay was used to sequence TCRbeta CDR3 regions. After extraction, genomic DNA underwent amplification by bias-controlled multiplex PCR, followed by high-throughput sequencing. The paper's processing steps were these. To quantify the absolute abundance of each unique TCRbeta CDR3 region, sequences were collapsed and filtered. T cell fraction was estimated by normalization of TCRbeta template counts to usable DNA, with usable DNA being measured through amplification of reference genes present in all nucleated cells. Repertoire TCRs were annotated as SARS-CoV-2-specific by exact matching of V gene, CDR3 amino acid sequence and J gene to a known reactive TCR set. MIRA supplied the reference SARS-CoV-2 TCR set, which was filtered for enrichment in COVID-19-positive ImmuneCODE repertoires so that public or cross-reactive TCRs were removed. Using the MIRA antigens, annotated TCRs were further analysed by specific ORF or by position within an ORF. Breadth was defined as annotated unique rearrangements over total unique productive rearrangements; depth was the summed frequency of those rearrangements. Two-sided Wilcoxon rank-sum tests were applied when comparing TCR breadth between groups. Drawn from immuneACCESS, this table holds only the in-frame rearrangements with V and J called that TCRdb kept. Clones are partly lost; checked studies trace under half to an unresolved V gene and leave the rest unexplained. The DNA was the basis for D and trimming; V, J and clone size are from that table. This sample has 380,000 or so clones in its table, and roughly 90% of those were observed once. Around 5% of the sample goes to the ten largest clones.

This clone was picked up many times. Its target antigen remains unknown. No clone much larger than this one lies a single base away; base qualities are absent. The treatment or condition label corresponds to: over 15 received Ad26.COV2.S at low or high dose, single or two shots; about 5 received placebo; per-sample allocation not given. For vaccine and placebo recipients, repertoires were sequenced using samples collected on day 63 after the first injection. In Cohort 1b, 20 to 25 adults aged 18-55 years were enrolled at a single site in Boston, USA, between 29 July and 7 August 2020. Ad26.COV2.S was a replication-incompetent adenovirus type 26 vector expressing a prefusion-stabilized SARS-CoV-2 spike protein from the original Wuhan strain.

The clonotype originates from a person aged 18-60 years who received the Ad26.COV2.S COVID-19 vaccine or a placebo. The sample was peripheral blood, taken in a trial of Ad26.COV2.S vaccine versus placebo. The sequence links TRBV6-4 to TRBJ2-3, and the D gene may be TRBD2, 6 bases matching. The nucleotide sequence reads TGTGCCAGCAGCCCGGGGACTACAGATACGCAGTATTTT. It encodes CASSPGTTDTQYF.